Described below is a single T cell receptor (beta chain) sequence and its context. Its antigen is not known. Produced via immunoSEQ multiplex PCR; TCRdb's table is partial and in-frame only. The sample includes tens of thousands of clones, approximately 90% of them seen just once. This entry comes from a study of OX40 agonist ivuxolimab in advanced cancers. Study outcomes and limitations: Normalized T-cell clonal expansion was also low in a subset of nonresponders.

This CDR3 has 14 residues. Between the trimmed V and J ends, which lost 0 bases and 4 bases, there was a span of 9 bases. Germline-derived CDR1 and CDR2 are SGHNT and YYREEE (reference sequence). Sequences were derived from CD4+ or CD8+ T cells sorted from blood, sampled in a trial of the OX40 agonist ivuxolimab. The clonotype comes from an adult with an advanced solid tumor such as melanoma, head and neck, liver or kidney cancer. The chain is built from TRBV5-4 and TRBJ2-3; D remains ambiguous. This chain's CDR3 is CASSLVFQPDTQYF. CDR3 coding DNA: TGTGCCAGCAGCTTGGTCTTCCAGCCAGATACGCAGTATTTT.